The present TCR beta chain was sequenced within a study of cytomegalovirus exposure and HLA in healthy donors. CDR3 length equals 17 residues. The germline V gene encodes CDR1 LGHNT and CDR2 FRNRAP. The J segment lost 4 bases and the V segment lost 2 bases, leaving 9 bases of the junction unmatched. A multiplex PCR was run with 60 Vbeta primers and 13 Jbeta primers. Libraries were prepared by immunoSEQ multiplex PCR; TCRdb keeps only in-frame clonotypes and omits some of them. The sample has around 160,000 clones, around 68% seen once; the top ten hold around 3%. The sequenced sample was PBMCs. This clonotype originated in a woman aged 40 to 50 in good health and CMV-seropositive. The genes are TRBV12-5 and TRBJ2-3; TRBD2 matches at 10 bases. CDR3 sequence (DNA): TGTGCTAGTGGTTTGACCCAGCGGGGGGGCTTTGCAGATACGCAGTATTTT. Residues: CASGLTQRGGFADTQYF.